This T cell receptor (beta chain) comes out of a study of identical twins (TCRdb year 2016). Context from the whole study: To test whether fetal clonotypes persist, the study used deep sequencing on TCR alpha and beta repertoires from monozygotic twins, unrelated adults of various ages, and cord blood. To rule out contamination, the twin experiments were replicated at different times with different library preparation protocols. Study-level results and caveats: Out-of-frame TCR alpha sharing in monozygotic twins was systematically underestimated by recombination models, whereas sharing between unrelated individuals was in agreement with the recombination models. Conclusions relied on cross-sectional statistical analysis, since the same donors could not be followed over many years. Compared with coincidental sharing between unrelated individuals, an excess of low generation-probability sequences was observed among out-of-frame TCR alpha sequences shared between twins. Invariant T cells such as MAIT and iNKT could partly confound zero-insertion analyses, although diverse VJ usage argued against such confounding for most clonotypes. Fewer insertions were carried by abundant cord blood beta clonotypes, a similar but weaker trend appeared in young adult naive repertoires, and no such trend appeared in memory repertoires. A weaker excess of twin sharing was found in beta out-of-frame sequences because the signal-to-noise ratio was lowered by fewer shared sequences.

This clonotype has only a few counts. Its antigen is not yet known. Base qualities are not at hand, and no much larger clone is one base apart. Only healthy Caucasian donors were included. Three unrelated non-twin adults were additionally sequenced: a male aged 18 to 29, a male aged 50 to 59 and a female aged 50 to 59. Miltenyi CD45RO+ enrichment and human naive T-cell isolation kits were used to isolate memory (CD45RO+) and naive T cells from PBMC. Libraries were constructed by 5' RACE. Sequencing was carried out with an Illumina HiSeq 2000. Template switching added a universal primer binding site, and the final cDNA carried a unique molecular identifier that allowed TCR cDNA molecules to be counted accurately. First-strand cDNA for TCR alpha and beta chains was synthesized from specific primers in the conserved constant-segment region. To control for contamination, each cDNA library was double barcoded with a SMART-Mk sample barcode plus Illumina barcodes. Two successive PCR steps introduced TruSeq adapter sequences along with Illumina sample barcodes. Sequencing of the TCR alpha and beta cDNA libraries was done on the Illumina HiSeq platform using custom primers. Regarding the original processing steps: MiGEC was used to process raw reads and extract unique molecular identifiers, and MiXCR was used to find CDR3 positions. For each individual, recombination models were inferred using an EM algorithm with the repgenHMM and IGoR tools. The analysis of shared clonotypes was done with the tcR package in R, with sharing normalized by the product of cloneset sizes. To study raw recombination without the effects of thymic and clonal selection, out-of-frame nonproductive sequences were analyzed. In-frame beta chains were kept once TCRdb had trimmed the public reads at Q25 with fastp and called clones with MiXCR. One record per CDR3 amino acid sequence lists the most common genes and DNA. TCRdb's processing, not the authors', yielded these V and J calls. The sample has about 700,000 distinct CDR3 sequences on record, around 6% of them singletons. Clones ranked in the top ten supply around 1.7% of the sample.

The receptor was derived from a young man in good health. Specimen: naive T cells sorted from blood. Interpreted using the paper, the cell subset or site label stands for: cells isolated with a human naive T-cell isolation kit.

The CDR3 loop reads CASSIRTGEAGELFF. The DNA reads TGTGCCAGTAGTATACGGACTGGTGAGGCCGGGGAGCTGTTTTTT. The V and J genes are TRBV19 and TRBJ2-2; 5 matching bases give a weak D call of TRBD2. CDR1 and CDR2 are drawn from the germline V gene (reference sequence): LNHDA, SQIVND. From its cysteine to its phenylalanine, the CDR3 spans 15 amino acids. The DNA shown is the 45-base CDR3, in frame from base 1. V and J are truncated by 2 bases and 6 bases respectively, leaving an intervening sequence of 13 bases.